This TCR beta chain was obtained from a study of T-cell memory formation after mild COVID-19. TCRdb reprocessed the 5' RACE reads via MiXCR and lists one record per CDR3 protein. The table has over 60,000 distinct CDR3 sequences, approximately 15% seen once. V lost 4 bases to trimming and J lost 5 bases, with 11 bases between them. Germline-derived CDR1 and CDR2 are SEHNR and FQNEAQ (reference sequence). This CDR3 contains 13 residues. The chain has TRBV7-9 and TRBJ2-5, with a possible D match to TRBD2 (6 bases). The receptor's source is an adult woman who had mild COVID-19 (a few samples of this study predate the infection). Cell type and time point are not known. Sequenced input: PBMCs or a T cell subset sorted from them (not recorded which). The CDR3 loop is CASSSTSWETQYF. CDR3 DNA: TGTGCCAGCAGCTCGACTAGTTGGGAGACCCAGTACTTC.